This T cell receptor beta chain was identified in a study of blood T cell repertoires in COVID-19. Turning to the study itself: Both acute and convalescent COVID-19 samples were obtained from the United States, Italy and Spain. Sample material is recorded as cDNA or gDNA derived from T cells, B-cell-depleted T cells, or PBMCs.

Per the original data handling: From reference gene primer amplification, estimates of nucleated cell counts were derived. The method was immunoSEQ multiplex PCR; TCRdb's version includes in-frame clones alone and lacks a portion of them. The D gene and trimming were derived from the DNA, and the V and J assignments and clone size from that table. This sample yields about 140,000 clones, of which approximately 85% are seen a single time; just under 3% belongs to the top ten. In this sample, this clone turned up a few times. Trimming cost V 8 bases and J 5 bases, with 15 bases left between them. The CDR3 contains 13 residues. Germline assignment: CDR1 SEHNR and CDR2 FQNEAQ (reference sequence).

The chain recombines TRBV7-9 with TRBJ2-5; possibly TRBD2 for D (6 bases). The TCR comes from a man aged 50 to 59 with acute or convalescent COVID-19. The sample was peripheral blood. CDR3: CASAGGSRETQYF. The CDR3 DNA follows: TGTGCCAGCGCAGGAGGGAGTCGGGAGACCCAGTACTTC.